This TCR beta chain appears in the sequencing data of a study of OX40 agonist ivuxolimab in advanced cancers. Germline lookup yields CDR1 PRHDT and CDR2 FYEKMQ (reference sequence). V was shortened by 5 bases and J by 0 bases, with 10 bases between the two germline ends. This CDR3 spans 14 amino acids. The assay was immunoSEQ multiplex PCR, and TCRdb's table has in-frame clones only and misses some. Of 60,000 or so clones in the sample, about 91% are singletons; the top ten hold around 15%. J is TRBJ1-2 and V is TRBV13; unclear D gene. The TCR was taken from an adult with an advanced solid tumor such as melanoma, head and neck, liver or kidney cancer. This specimen was CD4+ or CD8+ T cells sorted from blood, taken in a trial of the OX40 agonist ivuxolimab. The CDR3 protein is CASSPRNSNYGYTF. DNA of the CDR3: TGTGCCAGCAGCCCCCGGAATTCTAACTATGGCTACACCTTC.